The subject of this entry is one TCR beta chain. Authors' methods: Nucleated cell number was recorded as an estimate derived from reference gene primer amplification. TCRdb keeps only in-frame clones here, not all; method: immunoSEQ multiplex PCR. The DNA was the basis for D and trimming; V, J and clone size are from that table. The sample yields around 100,000 clones, 70% to 90% seen once. The sample comes from a study of blood T cell repertoires in COVID-19. In the study overall: The United States, Italy and Spain were the sources of the acute and convalescent COVID-19 samples. Sample material is recorded as cDNA or gDNA derived from T cells, B-cell-depleted T cells, or PBMCs.

J was trimmed by 4 bases and V by 0 bases; bases with no gene match: 8. This CDR3 is built from 16 residues. Germline V gives CDR1 WNHNN, CDR2 SYGVQD (reference sequence). The chain has TRBV10-1 and TRBJ1-1, with TRBD1 matching over 7 bases. Material: peripheral blood. This receptor was identified in a woman aged 45-59 years with acute or convalescent COVID-19. DNA for the CDR3: TGCGCCAGCAGTGAGTCAGACAGGGCCGGAGGCACTGAAGCTTTCTTT. It is translated as CASSESDRAGGTEAFF.